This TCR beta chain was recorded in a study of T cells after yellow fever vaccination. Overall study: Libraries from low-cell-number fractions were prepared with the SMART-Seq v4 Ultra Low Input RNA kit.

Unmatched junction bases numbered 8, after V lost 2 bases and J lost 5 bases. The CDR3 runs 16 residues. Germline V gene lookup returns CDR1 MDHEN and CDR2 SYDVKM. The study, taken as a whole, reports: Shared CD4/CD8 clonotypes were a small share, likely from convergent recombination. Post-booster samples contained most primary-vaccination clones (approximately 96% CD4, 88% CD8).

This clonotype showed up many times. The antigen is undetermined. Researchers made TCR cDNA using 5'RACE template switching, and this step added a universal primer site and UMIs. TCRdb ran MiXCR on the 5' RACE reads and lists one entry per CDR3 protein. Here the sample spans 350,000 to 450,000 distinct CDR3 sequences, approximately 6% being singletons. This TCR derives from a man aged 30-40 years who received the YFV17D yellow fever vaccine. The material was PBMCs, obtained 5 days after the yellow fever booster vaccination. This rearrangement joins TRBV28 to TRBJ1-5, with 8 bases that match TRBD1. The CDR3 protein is CASSLRAGGRDQPQHF. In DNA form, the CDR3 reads TGTGCCAGCAGTTTAAGGGCAGGGGGCCGCGATCAGCCCCAGCATTTT.